A selection of T cell receptor beta chains follows, all from one sample in a study of blood T cell repertoires in COVID-19. Only in-frame clones appear in the TCRdb table, and some are missing; sequencing was by immunoSEQ multiplex PCR. Seen here are about 59,000 clones, 79% observed once, and the top ten hold approximately 3.4%. Sequencing was performed on peripheral blood. These receptors were taken from a man aged 55-75 years with acute or convalescent COVID-19. Both conserved end residues are trimmed from each CDR3. Size values are once, few and many counts, or a class for expanded clones, and some rows have none.

clone_size,v_call,cdr3_aa
large,TRBV21-1,ASSKAGPGTTGELF
once,TRBV18,ASSPEGTAYEQY
NA,TRBV30,AGQGISGEKLF
once,TRBV5-1,ASSLDAGQPQH
NA,TRBV10-2,ASSESQIYEQY
NA,TRBV7-3,ASSLGVGGGANVLT
few,TRBV19,ASSYRGEVSQPQH
NA,TRBV2,ASSENLGLAGDYEQF
NA,TRBV28,ASTSRGQPQH
NA,TRBV7-2,ASSRQAGGAYEQY
NA,TRBV6-5,ASSTRESYNEQF
NA,TRBV20-1,SASPGQVGKLF
few,TRBV24-1,ATSDLRDIGTDTQY
NA,TRBV11-3,ASSLSQVDEQY
NA,TRBV7-2,ASSRGSSTGELF
few,TRBV2,ASSWDTSYEQY
few,TRBV6-5,ASSTGQGNEKLF
NA,TRBV4-3,ASSQGQGDGKLF
NA,TRBV30,AWSSAFNQPQH
few,TRBV30,AWIQGHMNTEAF
NA,TRBV27,ASSLWPLAEGYT
NA,TRBV10-1,ASSRQQPGTEAF
NA,TRBV7-8,ASSFRPGTSKNIQY
NA,TRBV15,ATSSPPGTGGFTDTQY
few,TRBV27,ASRRETGVMAF
NA,TRBV28,ASRSREAF
NA,TRBV7-2,ASSLYILGNTIY
NA,TRBV28,ASSTSINEQY
NA,TRBV6-5,ASSRNYGYT
NA,TRBV19,ASSAEEGTGTYGYT
NA,TRBV10-1,ASSEGGVANTGELF